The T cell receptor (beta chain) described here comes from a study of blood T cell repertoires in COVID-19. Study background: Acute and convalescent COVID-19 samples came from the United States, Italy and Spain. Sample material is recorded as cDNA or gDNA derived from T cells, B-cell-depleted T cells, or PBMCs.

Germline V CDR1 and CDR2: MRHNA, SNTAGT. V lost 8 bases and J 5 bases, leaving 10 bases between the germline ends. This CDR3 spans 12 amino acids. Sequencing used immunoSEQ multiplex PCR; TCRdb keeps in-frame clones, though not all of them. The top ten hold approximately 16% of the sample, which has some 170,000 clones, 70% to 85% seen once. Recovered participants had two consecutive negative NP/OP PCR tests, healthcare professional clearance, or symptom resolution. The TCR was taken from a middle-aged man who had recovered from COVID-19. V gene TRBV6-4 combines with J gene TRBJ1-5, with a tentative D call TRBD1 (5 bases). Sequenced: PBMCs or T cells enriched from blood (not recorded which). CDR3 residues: CASVSGYQPQHF. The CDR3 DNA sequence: TGTGCCAGCGTATCAGGGTATCAGCCCCAGCATTTT.